This entry describes one T cell receptor beta chain. Its specificity is unknown. These data come from a study of T cell responses to AZD1222 COVID-19 vaccine. The V gene lost 4 bases and the J gene lost 1 base, with 7 bases spanning the gap. CDR1 and CDR2 (germline): ENHRY, SYGVKD. The CDR3 has 13 residues. The repertoire was sequenced with immunoSEQ multiplex PCR; TCRdb's copy has only in-frame clones and lacks some. The table shows roughly 150,000 clones, with roughly nine tenths occurring only once. Study conclusions and caveats: In a largely white British group with more females than males, clonal diversity was possibly underestimated.

The V call is TRBV10-3, the J call TRBJ1-1, with D hard to call. This TCR was sampled from an adult in good health. The sequenced sample was peripheral blood, obtained on day 0 of AZD1222 vaccination. The CDR3 DNA follows: TGTGCCATCAGTGTGGTTCAGAACACTGAAGCTTTCTTT. Its protein is CAISVVQNTEAFF.